A selection of T cell receptor beta chains follows, all from one sample in a study of CD8 T cells in ankylosing spondylitis. TCRdb reprocessed the 5' RACE reads via MiXCR and lists one record per CDR3 protein. Found here are a few hundred thousand distinct CDR3 sequences, 15% to 20% of them singletons; the top ten hold approximately 0.93%. The sequencing sample was made of blood, either unsorted or a sorted T cell fraction (not recorded which). These TCRs come from a male donor with ankylosing spondylitis. Each CDR3 is given with its conserved first and last residue. Fields, in order: clone size, J gene, D gene, CDR3 length, V gene, CDR3 protein, CDR3 DNA. D genes are given only for firm matches. Expanded clones get a size class; other rows say once, few or many, or leave the size out.

size: few
J: TRBJ2-5
D: .
length: 15
V: TRBV5-4
CDR3: CASSLNRVGQETQYF
DNA: TGTGCCAGCAGCTTGAATCGGGTAGGGCAAGAGACCCAGTACTTC

size: few
J: TRBJ2-3
D: TRBD2
length: 18
V: TRBV9
CDR3: CASSPGNLAGGRTDTQYF
DNA: TGTGCCAGCAGCCCGGGGAACTTAGCGGGAGGACGGACAGATACGCAGTATTTT

size: many
J: TRBJ1-5
D: .
length: 14
V: TRBV5-1
CDR3: CASSRDGVEQPQHF
DNA: TGCGCCAGCAGCCGAGACGGAGTGGAACAGCCCCAGCATTTT

size: few
J: TRBJ2-3
D: .
length: 16
V: TRBV20-1
CDR3: CSAIDPGPSSTDTQYF
DNA: TGCAGTGCGATTGACCCGGGGCCCTCAAGCACAGATACGCAGTATTTT

size: few
J: TRBJ2-5
D: .
length: 11
V: TRBV29-1
CDR3: CSAPGGETQYF
DNA: TGCAGCGCTCCGGGCGGGGAGACCCAGTACTTC

size: many
J: TRBJ2-2
D: .
length: 12
V: TRBV6-5
CDR3: CASSYSVGELFF
DNA: TGTGCCAGCAGTTACTCGGTTGGGGAGCTGTTTTTT

size: many
J: TRBJ2-5
D: .
length: 12
V: TRBV12-3/TRBV12-4
CDR3: CASSSDEETQYF
DNA: TGTGCCAGCAGCTCTGACGAGGAGACCCAGTACTTC

size: few
J: TRBJ1-1
D: .
length: 15
V: TRBV12-3/TRBV12-4
CDR3: CASTDPRGPDGEAFF
DNA: TGTGCCAGCACCGACCCCCGCGGTCCCGACGGAGAAGCTTTCTTT

size: .
J: TRBJ1-1
D: .
length: 13
V: TRBV10-3
CDR3: CAIAGGPGTEAFF
DNA: TGTGCCATCGCGGGGGGTCCGGGCACTGAAGCTTTCTTT

size: .
J: TRBJ2-5
D: .
length: 15
V: TRBV5-1
CDR3: CASSLLGDGGETQYF
DNA: TGCGCCAGCAGCTTGCTCGGGGATGGCGGAGAGACCCAGTACTTC

size: many
J: TRBJ2-1
D: .
length: 11
V: TRBV24-1
CDR3: CATPRAGEQFF
DNA: TGTGCCACCCCCAGGGCGGGTGAGCAGTTCTTC

size: few
J: TRBJ1-2
D: .
length: 12
V: TRBV29-1
CDR3: CSVDTGLDGYTF
DNA: TGCAGCGTTGACACAGGGTTGGATGGCTACACCTTC

size: .
J: TRBJ2-7
D: TRBD1
length: 15
V: TRBV4-1
CDR3: CASSQDGTEAYEQYF
DNA: TGCGCCAGCAGCCAAGATGGGACAGAAGCCTACGAGCAGTACTTC

size: .
J: TRBJ1-1
D: TRBD1
length: 16
V: TRBV5-1
CDR3: CASSLGNRDRNTEVFF
DNA: TGCGCCAGCAGCTTGGGGAACCGGGACAGGAACACTGAAGTTTTCTTT

size: .
J: TRBJ2-7
D: .
length: 16
V: TRBV6-1
CDR3: CASSDRLGDSSYEQYF
DNA: TGTGCCAGCAGTGACCGACTGGGGGATAGCTCCTACGAGCAGTACTTC

size: .
J: TRBJ1-5
D: TRBD1
length: 15
V: TRBV5-1
CDR3: CASSLARRGRQPQHF
DNA: TGCGCCAGCAGCTTGGCCCGCAGGGGGCGTCAGCCCCAGCATTTT

size: few
J: TRBJ1-2
D: .
length: 14
V: TRBV15
CDR3: CATSREGTNYGYTF
DNA: TGTGCCACCAGCAGAGAAGGGACAAACTATGGCTACACCTTC

size: few
J: TRBJ2-6
D: TRBD1
length: 16
V: TRBV5-6
CDR3: CASSLDRGSGANVLTF
DNA: TGTGCCAGCAGCTTGGACAGGGGGTCTGGGGCCAACGTCCTGACTTTC

size: .
J: TRBJ1-1
D: .
length: 14
V: TRBV5-1
CDR3: CASSWGAGPTEAFF
DNA: TGCGCCAGCAGCTGGGGGGCTGGACCTACTGAAGCTTTCTTT

size: .
J: TRBJ1-1
D: .
length: 12
V: TRBV11-2
CDR3: CASSLVRAGAFF
DNA: TGTGCCAGCAGCTTAGTACGTGCGGGAGCTTTCTTT

size: few
J: TRBJ1-2
D: .
length: 14
V: TRBV7-2
CDR3: CASSSPGGNYGYTF
DNA: TGTGCCAGCAGCTCCCCGGGCGGTAACTATGGCTACACCTTC

size: .
J: TRBJ2-3
D: TRBD2
length: 16
V: TRBV6-5
CDR3: CASSSHLAGGADTQYF
DNA: TGTGCCAGCAGTTCCCACCTAGCGGGGGGGGCAGATACGCAGTATTTT

size: few
J: TRBJ2-1
D: TRBD2
length: 17
V: TRBV7-6
CDR3: CASSLVGLAGVSNEQFF
DNA: TGTGCCAGCAGCTTAGTTGGGCTAGCGGGAGTATCCAATGAGCAGTTCTTC

size: .
J: TRBJ2-2
D: TRBD2
length: 17
V: TRBV2
CDR3: CASRRLAGGPGTGELFF
DNA: TGTGCCAGCAGGAGACTAGCGGGAGGGCCAGGAACCGGGGAGCTGTTTTTT

size: few
J: TRBJ2-1
D: TRBD2
length: 17
V: TRBV4-1
CDR3: CASSPGEGGGARNEQFF
DNA: TGCGCCAGCAGCCCCGGGGAAGGCGGGGGGGCCAGGAATGAGCAGTTCTTC

size: few
J: TRBJ2-7
D: .
length: 12
V: TRBV18
CDR3: CASSPQEGRSYF
DNA: TGTGCCAGCTCACCGCAAGAAGGTAGATCCTACTTC

size: .
J: TRBJ1-5
D: .
length: 15
V: TRBV7-9
CDR3: CASSRVGQGIQPQHF
DNA: TGTGCCAGCAGCCGAGTGGGGCAGGGGATTCAGCCCCAGCATTTT

size: many
J: TRBJ2-1
D: .
length: 16
V: TRBV5-1
CDR3: CASSLSGPTSYNEQFF
DNA: TGCGCCAGCAGCTTGTCTGGACCGACATCCTACAATGAGCAGTTCTTC

size: many
J: TRBJ2-1
D: .
length: 15
V: TRBV11-2
CDR3: CASTLSGLTYNEQFF
DNA: TGTGCCAGCACCCTAAGCGGCCTTACCTACAATGAGCAGTTCTTC

size: few
J: TRBJ2-1
D: .
length: 13
V: TRBV18
CDR3: CASSPHRDNEQFF
DNA: TGTGCCAGCTCACCCCACAGGGACAATGAGCAGTTCTTC